This T cell receptor (beta chain) was observed in a study of OX40 agonist ivuxolimab in advanced cancers. Study background: The dose-escalation cohort was around 83% male, with a mean age of around 54 years, ranging about 23 to 80.

Trimming pared 1 base from V and 5 bases from J, leaving 5 bases between. CDR1 and CDR2 from the germline V gene are SGHTA and FQGNSA. This CDR3 has 12 residues. TCRdb keeps only in-frame clones here, not all; method: immunoSEQ multiplex PCR. The sample carries about 72,000 clones, about 91% recorded once. Study results and caveats: The study did not work out the antigen specificity of the expanded peripheral T cells.

About this clone: Its antigen is unknown.

V is TRBV7-2 and J is TRBJ2-5; D not resolved. This receptor was obtained from an adult with an advanced solid tumor such as melanoma, head and neck, liver or kidney cancer. The specimen was CD4+ or CD8+ T cells sorted from blood, collected in a trial of the OX40 agonist ivuxolimab. The CDR3, as DNA: TGTGCCAGCAGCTTAGATCGTGAGACCCAGTACTTC. Translation: CASSLDRETQYF.